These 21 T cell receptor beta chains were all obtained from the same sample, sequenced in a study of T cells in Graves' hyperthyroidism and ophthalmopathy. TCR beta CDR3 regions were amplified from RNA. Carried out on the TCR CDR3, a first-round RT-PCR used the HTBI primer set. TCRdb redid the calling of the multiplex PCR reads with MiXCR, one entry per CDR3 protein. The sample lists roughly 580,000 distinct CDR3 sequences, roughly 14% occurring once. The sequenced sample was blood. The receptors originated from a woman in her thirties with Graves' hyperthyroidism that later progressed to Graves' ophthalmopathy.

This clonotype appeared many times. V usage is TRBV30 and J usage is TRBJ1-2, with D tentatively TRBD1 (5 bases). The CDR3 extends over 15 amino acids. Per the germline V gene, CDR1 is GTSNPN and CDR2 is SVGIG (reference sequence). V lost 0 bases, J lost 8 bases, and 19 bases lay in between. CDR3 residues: CAWSVPPGSINGYTF. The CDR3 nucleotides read TGTGCCTGGAGTGTACCCCCAGGGAGCATTAACGGCTACACCTTC. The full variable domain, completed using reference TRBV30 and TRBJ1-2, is SQTIHQWPATLVQPVGSPLSLECTVEGTSNPNLYWYRQAAGRGLQLLFYSVGIGQISSEVPQNLSASRPQDRQFILSSKKLLLSDSGFYLCAWSVPPGSINGYTFGSGTRLTVV.

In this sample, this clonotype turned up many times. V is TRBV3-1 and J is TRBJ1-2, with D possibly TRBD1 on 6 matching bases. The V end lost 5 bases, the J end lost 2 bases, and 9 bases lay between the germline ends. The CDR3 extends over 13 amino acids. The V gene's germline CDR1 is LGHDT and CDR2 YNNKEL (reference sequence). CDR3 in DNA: TGTGCCAGCAGCTATACAGGGAACTATGGCTACACCTTC. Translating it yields CASSYTGNYGYTF.

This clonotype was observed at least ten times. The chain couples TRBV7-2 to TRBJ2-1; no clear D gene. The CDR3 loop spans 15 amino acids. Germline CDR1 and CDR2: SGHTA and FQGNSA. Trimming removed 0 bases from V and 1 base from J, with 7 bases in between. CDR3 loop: CASSLASASYNEQFF. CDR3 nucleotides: TGTGCCAGCAGCTTAGCCAGCGCGTCCTACAATGAGCAGTTCTTC.

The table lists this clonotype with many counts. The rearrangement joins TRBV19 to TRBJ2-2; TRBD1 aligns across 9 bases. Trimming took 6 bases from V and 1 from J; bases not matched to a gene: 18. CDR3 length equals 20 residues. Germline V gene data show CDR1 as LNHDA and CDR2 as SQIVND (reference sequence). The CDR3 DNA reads TGTGCCAGTAGCTTCATTGACAGGGGGTTTACGGGAAGGAACACCGGGGAGCTGTTTTTT. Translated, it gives CASSFIDRGFTGRNTGELFF.

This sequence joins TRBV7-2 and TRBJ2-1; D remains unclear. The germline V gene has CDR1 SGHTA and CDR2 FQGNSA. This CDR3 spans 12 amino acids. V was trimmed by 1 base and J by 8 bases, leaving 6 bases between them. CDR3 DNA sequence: TGTGCCAGCAGCTTAGGACTTTATGAGCAGTTCTTC. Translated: CASSLGLYEQFF.

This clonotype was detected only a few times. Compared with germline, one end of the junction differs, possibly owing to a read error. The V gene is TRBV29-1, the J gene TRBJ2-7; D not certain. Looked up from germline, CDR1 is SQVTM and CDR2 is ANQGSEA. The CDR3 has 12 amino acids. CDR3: CSVESMGYEQCF. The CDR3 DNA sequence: TGCAGCGTTGAGAGTATGGGCTACGAGCAGTGCTTC.

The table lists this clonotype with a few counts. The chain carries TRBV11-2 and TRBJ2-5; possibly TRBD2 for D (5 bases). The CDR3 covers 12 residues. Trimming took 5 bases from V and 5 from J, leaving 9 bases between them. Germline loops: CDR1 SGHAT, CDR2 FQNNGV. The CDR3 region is CASSVSGETQYF. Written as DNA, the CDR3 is TGTGCCAGCAGCGTCTCGGGGGAGACCCAGTACTTC.

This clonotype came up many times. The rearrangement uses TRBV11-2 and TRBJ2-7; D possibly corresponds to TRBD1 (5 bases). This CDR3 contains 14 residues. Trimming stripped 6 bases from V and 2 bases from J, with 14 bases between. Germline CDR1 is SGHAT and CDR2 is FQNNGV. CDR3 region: CASSPPGYPYEQYF. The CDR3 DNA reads TGTGCCAGCAGTCCTCCAGGGTACCCCTACGAGCAGTACTTC.

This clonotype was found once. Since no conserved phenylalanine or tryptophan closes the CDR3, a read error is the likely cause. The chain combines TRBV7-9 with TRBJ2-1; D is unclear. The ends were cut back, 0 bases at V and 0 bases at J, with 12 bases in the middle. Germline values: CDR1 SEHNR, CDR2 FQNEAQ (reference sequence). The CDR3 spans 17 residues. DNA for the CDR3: TGTGCCAGCAGCTTAGCCTGGCACCCGAGCTCCTACAATGAGCAGTTCTCC. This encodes CASSLAWHPSSYNEQFS.

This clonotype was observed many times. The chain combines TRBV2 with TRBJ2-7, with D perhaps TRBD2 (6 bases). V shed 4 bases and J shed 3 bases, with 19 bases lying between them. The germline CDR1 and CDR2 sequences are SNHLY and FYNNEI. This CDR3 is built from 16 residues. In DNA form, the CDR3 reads TGTGCCAGCAGTGCCGCGACTGGACTACCTGGCTACGAGCAGTACTTC. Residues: CASSAATGLPGYEQYF.

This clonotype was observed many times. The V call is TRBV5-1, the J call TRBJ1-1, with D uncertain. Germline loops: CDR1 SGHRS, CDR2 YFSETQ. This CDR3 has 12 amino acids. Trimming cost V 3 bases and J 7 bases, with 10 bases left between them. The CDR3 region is CASSSSLGEAFF. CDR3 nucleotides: TGCGCCAGCAGCTCGTCTCTCGGTGAAGCTTTCTTT.

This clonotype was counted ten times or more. In DNA form, the CDR3 reads TGTGCCAGCAGCTTGCTAGGAGGAGAAGAGACCCAGTACTTC. It encodes CASSLLGGEETQYF. This chain connects TRBV5-5 to TRBJ2-5; a weak D match, TRBD2 (5 bases). CDR3 length equals 14 residues. The V end was cut by 1 base, the J end by 3 bases, with 10 bases between. The germline gives CDR1 SGHKS, CDR2 YYEKEE (reference sequence).

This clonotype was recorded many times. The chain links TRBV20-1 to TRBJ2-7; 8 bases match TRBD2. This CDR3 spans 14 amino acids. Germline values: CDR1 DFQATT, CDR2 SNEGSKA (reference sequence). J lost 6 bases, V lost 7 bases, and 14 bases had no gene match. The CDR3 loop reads CSGTTGTRLGEQYF. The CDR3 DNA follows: TGCAGTGGTACCACCGGGACTAGGTTGGGCGAGCAGTACTTC.

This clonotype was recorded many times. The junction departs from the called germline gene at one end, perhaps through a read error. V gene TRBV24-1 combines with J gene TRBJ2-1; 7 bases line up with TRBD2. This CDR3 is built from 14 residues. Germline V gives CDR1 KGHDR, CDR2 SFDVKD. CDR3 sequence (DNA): TGTGCCTCCAGCGATAGGGGAGGGCCGGGTGAGCAGTTCTTC. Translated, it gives CASSDRGGPGEQFF.

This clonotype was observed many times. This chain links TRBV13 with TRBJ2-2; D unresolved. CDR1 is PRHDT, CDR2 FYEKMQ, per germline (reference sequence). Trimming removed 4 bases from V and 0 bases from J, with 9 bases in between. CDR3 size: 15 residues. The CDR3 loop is CASSSRRPNTGELFF. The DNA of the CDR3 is TGTGCCAGCAGCTCCAGGAGACCGAACACCGGGGAGCTGTTTTTT.

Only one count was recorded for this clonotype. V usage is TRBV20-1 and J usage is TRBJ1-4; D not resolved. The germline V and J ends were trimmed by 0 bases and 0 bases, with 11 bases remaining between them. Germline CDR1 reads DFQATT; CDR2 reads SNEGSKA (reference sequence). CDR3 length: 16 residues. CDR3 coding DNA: TGCAGTGCTAGAGATCCGGGATTCGCAACTAATGAAAAACTGTTTTTT. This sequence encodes CSARDPGFATNEKLFF.

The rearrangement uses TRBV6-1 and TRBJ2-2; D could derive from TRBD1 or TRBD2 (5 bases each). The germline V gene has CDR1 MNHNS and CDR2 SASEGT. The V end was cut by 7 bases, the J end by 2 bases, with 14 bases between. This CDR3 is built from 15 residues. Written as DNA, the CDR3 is TGTGCCAGCACCCTTTTCGGGACCAACACCGGGGAGCTGTTTTTT. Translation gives CASTLFGTNTGELFF.

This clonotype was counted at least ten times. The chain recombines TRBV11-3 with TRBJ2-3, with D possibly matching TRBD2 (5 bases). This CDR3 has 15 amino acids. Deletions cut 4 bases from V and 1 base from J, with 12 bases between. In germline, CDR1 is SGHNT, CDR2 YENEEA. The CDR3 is CASSSGYMGTDTQYF. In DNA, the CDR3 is TGTGCCAGCAGCTCGGGGTATATGGGCACAGATACGCAGTATTTT.

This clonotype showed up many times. CDR3 in amino acids: CASSPFNSPLHF. The CDR3 nucleotides are TGTGCCAGCAGCCCATTTAATTCACCCCTCCACTTT. The V call is TRBV7-2, the J call TRBJ1-6; D gene uncertain. Trimming took 5 bases from V and 6 from J, leaving 5 bases between them. The CDR3 sequence is 12 residues long. The germline CDR1 and CDR2 sequences are SGHTA and FQGNSA.

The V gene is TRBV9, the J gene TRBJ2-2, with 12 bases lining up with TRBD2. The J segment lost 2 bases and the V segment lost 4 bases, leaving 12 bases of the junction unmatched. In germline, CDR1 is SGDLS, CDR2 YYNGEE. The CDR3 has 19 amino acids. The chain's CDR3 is CASSPPGLAGGLNTGELFF. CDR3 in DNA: TGTGCCAGCAGCCCCCCCGGGCTAGCGGGAGGGCTTAACACCGGGGAGCTGTTTTTT. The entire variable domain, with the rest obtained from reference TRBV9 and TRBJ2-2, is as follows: DSGVTQTPKHLITATGQRVTLRCSPRSGDLSVYWYQQSLDQGLQFLIQYYNGEERAKGNILERFSAQQFPDLHSELNLSSLELGDSALYFCASSPPGLAGGLNTGELFFGEGSRLTVL.

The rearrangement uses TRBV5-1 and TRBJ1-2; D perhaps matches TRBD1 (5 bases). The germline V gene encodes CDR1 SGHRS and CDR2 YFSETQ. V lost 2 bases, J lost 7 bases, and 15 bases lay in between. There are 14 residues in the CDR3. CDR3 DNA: TGCGCCAGCAGCTTCCCAGGGAAGCTCACTGGCTACACCTTC. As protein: CASSFPGKLTGYTF.